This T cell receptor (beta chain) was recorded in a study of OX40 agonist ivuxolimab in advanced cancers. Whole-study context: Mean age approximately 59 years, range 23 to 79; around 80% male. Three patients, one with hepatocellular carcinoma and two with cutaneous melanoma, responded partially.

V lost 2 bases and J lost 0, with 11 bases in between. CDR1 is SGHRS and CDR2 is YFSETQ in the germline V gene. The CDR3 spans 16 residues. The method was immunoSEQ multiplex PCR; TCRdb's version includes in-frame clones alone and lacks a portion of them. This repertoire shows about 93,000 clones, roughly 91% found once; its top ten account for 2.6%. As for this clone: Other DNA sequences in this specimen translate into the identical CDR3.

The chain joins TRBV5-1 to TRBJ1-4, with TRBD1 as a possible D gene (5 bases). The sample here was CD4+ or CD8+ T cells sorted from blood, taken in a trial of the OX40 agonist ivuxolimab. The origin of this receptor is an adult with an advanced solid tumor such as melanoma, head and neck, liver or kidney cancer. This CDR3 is CASSFGTGATNEKLFF. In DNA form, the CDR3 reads TGCGCCAGCAGCTTTGGGACGGGAGCAACTAATGAAAAACTGTTTTTT.